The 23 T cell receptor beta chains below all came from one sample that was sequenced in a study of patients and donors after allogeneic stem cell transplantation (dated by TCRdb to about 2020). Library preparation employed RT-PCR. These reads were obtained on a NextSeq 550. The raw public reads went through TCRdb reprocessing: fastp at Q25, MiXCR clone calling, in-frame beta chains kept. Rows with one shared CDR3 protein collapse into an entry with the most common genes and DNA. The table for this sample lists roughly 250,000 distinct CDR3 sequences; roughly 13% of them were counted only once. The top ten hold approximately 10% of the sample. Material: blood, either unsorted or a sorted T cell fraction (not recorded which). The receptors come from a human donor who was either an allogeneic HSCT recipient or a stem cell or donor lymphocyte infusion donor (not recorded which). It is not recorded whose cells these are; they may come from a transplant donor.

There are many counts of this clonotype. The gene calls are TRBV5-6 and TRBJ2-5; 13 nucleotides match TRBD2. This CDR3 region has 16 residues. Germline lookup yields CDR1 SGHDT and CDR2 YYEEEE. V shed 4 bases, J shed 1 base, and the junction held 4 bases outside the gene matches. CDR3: CASSQGLAGTQETQYF. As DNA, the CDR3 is TGTGCCAGCAGCCAGGGACTAGCGGGGACCCAAGAGACCCAGTACTTC.

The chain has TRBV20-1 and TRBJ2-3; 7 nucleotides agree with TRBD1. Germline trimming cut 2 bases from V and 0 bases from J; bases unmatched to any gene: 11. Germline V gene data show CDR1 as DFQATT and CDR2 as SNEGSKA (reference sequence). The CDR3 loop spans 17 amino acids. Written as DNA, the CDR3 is TGCAGTGCTAGACGCTACAGACAGGGCCCAAGCACAGATACGCAGTATTTT. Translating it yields CSARRYRQGPSTDTQYF.

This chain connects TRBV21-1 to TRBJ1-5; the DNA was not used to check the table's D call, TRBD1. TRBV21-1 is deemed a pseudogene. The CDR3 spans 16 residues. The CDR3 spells CASSKEGQGGDQPQHF. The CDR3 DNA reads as TGTGCCAGCAGCAAAGAGGGACAGGGGGGGGATCAGCCCCAGCATTTT.

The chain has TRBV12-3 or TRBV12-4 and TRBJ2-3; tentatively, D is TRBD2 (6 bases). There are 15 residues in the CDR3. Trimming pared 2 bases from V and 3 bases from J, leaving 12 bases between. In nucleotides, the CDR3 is TGTGCCAGCAGTTTAATGACTAGGTCGACAGATACGCAGTATTTT. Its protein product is CASSLMTRSTDTQYF.

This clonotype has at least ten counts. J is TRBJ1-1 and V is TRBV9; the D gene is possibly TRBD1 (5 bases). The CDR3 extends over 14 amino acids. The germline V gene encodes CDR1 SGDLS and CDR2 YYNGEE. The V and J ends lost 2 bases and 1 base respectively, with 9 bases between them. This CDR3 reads CASSVGAGNTEAFF. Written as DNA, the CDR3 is TGTGCCAGCAGCGTTGGGGCGGGGAACACTGAAGCTTTCTTT.

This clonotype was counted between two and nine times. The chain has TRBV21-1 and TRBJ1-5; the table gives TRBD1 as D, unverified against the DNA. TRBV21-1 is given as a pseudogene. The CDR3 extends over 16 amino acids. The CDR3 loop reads CASSKPGRNSNQPQHF. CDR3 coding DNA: TGTGCCAGCAGCAAACCGGGCAGAAATAGCAATCAGCCCCAGCATTTT.

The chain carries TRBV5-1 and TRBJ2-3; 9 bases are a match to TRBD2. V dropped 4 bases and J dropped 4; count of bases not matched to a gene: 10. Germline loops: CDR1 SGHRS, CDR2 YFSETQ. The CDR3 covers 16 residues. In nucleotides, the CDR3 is TGCGCCAGCAGCCCCTATAGCGGGGGAAGGGCAGATACGCAGTATTTT. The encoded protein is CASSPYSGGRADTQYF.

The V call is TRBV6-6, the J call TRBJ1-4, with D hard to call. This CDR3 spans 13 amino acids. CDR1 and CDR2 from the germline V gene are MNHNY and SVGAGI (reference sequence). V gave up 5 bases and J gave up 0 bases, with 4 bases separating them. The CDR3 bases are TGTGCCAGCAGTCGAGCAACTAATGAAAAACTGTTTTTT. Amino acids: CASSRATNEKLFF.

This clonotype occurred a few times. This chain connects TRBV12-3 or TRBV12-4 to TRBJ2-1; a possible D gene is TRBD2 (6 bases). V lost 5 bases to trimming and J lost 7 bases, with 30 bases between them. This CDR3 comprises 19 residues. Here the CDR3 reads CASSLIALGSSDVRNEQFF. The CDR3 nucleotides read TGTGCCAGCAGTCTTATTGCCCTCGGGTCTAGCGACGTTAGGAATGAGCAGTTCTTC.

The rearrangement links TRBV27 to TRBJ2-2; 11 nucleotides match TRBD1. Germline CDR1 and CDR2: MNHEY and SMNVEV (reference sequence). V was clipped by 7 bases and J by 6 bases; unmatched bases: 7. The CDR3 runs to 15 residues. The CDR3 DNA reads TGTGCCAGCATGCTGGACAGGGGGCGCGCCGGGGAGCTGTTTTTT. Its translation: CASMLDRGRAGELFF.

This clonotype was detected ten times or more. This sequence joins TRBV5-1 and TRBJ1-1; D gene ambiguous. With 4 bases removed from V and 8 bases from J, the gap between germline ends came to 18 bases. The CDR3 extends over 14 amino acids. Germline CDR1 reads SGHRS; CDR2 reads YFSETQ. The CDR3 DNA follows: TGCGCCAGCAGCCTCCCGGTGGGAAAGGAGGAAGCTTTCTTT. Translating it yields CASSLPVGKEEAFF.

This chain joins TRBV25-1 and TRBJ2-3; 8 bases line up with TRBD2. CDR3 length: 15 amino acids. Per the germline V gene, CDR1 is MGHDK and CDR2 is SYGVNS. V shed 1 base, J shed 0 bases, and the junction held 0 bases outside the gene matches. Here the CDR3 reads CASSESSGSTDTQYF. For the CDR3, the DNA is TGTGCCAGCAGTGAATCTAGCGGGAGCACAGATACGCAGTATTTT. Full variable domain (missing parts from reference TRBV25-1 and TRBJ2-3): EADIYQTPRYLVIGTGKKITLECSQTMGHDKMYWYQQDPGMELHLIHYSYGVNSTEKGDLSSESTVSRIRTEHFPLTLESARPSHTSQYLCASSESSGSTDTQYFGPGTRLTVL.

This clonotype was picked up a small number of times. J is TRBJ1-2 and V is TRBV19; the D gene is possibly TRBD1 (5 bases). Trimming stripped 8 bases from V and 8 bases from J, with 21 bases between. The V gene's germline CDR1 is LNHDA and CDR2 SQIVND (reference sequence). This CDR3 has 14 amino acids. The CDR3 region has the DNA TGTGCCAGTTCCAGCTTGGGGGGAGAACAAGGCTACACCTTC. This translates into CASSSLGGEQGYTF.

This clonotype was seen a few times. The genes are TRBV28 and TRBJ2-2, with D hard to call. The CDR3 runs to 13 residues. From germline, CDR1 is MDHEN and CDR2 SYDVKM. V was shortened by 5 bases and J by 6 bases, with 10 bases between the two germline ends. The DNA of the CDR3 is TGTGCCAGCAGTGGTGACAAGTCCGGGGAGCTGTTTTTT. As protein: CASSGDKSGELFF.

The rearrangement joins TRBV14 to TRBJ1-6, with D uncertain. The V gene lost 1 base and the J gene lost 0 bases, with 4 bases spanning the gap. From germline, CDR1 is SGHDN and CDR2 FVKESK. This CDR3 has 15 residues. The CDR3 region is CASSQGSSYNSPLHF. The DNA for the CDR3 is TGTGCCAGCAGCCAAGGGTCCTCCTATAATTCACCCCTCCACTTT.

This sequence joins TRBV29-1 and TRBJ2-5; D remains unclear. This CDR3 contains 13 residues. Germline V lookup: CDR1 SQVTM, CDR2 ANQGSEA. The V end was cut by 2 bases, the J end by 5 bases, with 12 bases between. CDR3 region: CSVETHHGETQYF. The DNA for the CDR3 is TGCAGCGTTGAAACTCACCATGGGGAGACCCAGTACTTC.

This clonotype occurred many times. CDR3 amino acids: CASSPGSEQYF. CDR3 sequence (DNA): TGTGCCAGCTCACCAGGGAGCGAGCAGTACTTC. The chain employs TRBV18 and TRBJ2-7, with D maybe TRBD2 (5 bases). The CDR3 runs 11 residues. V lost 2 bases and J 6 bases, leaving 5 bases between the germline ends. Germline values: CDR1 KGHSH, CDR2 LQKENI.

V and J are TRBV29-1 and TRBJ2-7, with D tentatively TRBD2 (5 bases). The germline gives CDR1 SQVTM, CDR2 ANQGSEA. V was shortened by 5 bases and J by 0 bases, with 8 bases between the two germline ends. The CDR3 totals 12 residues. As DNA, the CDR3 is TGCAGCGTTCGCGAGGGCTCCTACGAGCAGTACTTC. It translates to CSVREGSYEQYF.

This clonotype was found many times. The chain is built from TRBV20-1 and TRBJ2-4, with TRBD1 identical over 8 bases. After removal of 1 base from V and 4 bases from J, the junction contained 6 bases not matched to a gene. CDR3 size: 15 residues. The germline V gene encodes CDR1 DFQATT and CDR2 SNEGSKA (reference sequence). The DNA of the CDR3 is TGCAGTGCTAGAGTGCGGACAGGGAATAAAAACATTCAGTACTTC. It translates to CSARVRTGNKNIQYF.

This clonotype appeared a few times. The CDR3 region is CSAGLDSGANVLTF. CDR3 DNA: TGCAGTGCTGGGCTGGACTCTGGGGCCAACGTCCTGACTTTC. The genes are TRBV20-1 and TRBJ2-6; the D is unclear. Germline-derived CDR1 and CDR2 are DFQATT and SNEGSKA (reference sequence). V shed 5 bases and J shed 0 bases, with 8 bases lying between them. This CDR3 has 14 amino acids.

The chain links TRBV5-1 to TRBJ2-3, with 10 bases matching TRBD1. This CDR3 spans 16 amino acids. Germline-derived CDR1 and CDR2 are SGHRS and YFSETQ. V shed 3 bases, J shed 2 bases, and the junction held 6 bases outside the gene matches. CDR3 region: CASSSGQGSYTDTQYF. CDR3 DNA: TGCGCCAGCAGCTCGGGACAGGGGAGTTACACAGATACGCAGTATTTT.

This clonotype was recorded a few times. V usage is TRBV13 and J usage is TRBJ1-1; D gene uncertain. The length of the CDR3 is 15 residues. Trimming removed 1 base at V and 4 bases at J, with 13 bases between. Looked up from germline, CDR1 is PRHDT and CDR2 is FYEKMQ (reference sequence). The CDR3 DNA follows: TGTGCCAGCAGCTTAGAACGGAGGTGGTTCACTGAAGCTTTCTTT. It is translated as CASSLERRWFTEAFF.

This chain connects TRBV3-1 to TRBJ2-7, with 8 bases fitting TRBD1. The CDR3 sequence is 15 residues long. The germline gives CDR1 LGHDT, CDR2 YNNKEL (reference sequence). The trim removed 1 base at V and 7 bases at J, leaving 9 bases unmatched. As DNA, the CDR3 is TGTGCCAGCAGCCAAGGGACAGGGAACGGTCGTGAGCAGTACTTC. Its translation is CASSQGTGNGREQYF.